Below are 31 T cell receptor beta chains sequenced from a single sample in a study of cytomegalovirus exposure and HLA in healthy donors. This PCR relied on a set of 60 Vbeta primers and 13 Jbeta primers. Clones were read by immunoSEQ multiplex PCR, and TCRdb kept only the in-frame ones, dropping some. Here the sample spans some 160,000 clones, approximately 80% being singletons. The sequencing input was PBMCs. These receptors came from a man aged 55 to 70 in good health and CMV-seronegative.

CDR3 coding DNA: TGTGCCAGCAGCTTGGACGGCCCGGGGACCCAGTACTTC. Translating gives CASSLDGPGTQYF. The genes are TRBV5-4 and TRBJ2-5; D not resolved. The V gene's germline CDR1 is SGHNT and CDR2 YYREEE (reference sequence). With 0 bases removed from V and 7 bases from J, the gap between germline ends came to 10 bases. The CDR3 is 13 amino acids.

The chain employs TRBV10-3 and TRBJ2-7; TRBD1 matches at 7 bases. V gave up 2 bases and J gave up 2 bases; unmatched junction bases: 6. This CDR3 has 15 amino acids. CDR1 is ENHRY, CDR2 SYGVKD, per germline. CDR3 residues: CAISEGTGATYEQYF. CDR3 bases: TGTGCCATCAGTGAGGGAACAGGGGCCACCTACGAGCAGTACTTC.

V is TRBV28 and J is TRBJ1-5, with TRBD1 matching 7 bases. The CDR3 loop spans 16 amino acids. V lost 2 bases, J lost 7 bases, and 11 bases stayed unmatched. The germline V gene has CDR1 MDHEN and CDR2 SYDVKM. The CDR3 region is CASSLRGSGGGQPQHF. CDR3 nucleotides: TGTGCCAGCAGTTTAAGGGGGTCAGGGGGTGGACAGCCCCAGCATTTT.

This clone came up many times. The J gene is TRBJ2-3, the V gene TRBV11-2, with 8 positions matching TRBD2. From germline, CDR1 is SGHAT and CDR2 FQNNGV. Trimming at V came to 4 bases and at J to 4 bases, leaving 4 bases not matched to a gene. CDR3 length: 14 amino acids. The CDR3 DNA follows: TGTGCCAGCAGCTCCGGGGGGGGCCCAGATACGCAGTATTTT. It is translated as CASSSGGGPDTQYF.

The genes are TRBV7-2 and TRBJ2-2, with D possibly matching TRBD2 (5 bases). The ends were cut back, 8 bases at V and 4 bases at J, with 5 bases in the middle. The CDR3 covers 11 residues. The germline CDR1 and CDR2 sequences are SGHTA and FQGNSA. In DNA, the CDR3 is TGTGCCAGCGAGGGCACCGGGGAGCTGTTTTTT. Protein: CASEGTGELFF.

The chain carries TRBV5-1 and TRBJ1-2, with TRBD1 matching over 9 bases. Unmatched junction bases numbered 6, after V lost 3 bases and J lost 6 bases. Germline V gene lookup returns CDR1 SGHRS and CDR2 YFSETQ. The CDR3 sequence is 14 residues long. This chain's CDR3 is CASSSGTGIHGYTF. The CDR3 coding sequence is TGCGCCAGCAGCTCGGGGACAGGGATTCATGGCTACACCTTC.

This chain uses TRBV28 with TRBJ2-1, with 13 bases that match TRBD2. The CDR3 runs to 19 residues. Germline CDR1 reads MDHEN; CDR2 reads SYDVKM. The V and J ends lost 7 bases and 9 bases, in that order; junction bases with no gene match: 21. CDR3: CASTLDGGLAGSSSGEQFF. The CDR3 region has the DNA TGTGCCAGCACCCTAGACGGGGGACTAGCGGGGTCCTCGTCGGGTGAGCAGTTCTTC.

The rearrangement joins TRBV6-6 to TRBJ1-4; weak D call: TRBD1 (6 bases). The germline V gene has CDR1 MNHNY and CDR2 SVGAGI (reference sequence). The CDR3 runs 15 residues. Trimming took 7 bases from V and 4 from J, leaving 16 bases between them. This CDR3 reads CASNYVGQHNEKLFF. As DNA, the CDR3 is TGTGCCAGCAACTACGTTGGACAGCATAATGAAAAACTGTTTTTT.

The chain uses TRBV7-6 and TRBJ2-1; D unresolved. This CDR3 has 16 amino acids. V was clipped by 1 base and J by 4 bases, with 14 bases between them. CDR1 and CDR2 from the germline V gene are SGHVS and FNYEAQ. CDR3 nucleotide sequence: TGTGCCAGCAGCTTAGATGTCGGCGGCAGATACAATGAGCAGTTCTTC. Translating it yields CASSLDVGGRYNEQFF.

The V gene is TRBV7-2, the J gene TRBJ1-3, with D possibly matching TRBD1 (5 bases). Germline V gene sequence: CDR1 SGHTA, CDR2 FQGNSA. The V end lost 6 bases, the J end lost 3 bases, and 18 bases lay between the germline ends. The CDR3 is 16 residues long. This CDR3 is CASSFSGGIGGNTIYF. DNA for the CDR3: TGTGCCAGCAGTTTCTCCGGGGGGATCGGTGGAAACACCATATATTTT.

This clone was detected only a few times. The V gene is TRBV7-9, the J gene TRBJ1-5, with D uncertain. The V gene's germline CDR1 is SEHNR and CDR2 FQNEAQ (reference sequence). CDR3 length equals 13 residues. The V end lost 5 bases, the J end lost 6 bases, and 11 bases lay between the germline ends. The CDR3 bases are TGTGCCAGCAGCCAAGACGCGGGTCAGCCCCAGCATTTT. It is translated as CASSQDAGQPQHF.

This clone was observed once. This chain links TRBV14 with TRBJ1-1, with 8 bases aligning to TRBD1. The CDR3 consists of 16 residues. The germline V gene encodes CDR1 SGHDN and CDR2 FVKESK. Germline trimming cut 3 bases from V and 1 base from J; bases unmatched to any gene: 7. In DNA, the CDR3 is TGTGCCAGCAGCCAGAGAATCGGACAGGGGAACACTGAAGCTTTCTTT. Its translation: CASSQRIGQGNTEAFF. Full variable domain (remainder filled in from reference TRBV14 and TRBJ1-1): EAGVTQFPSHSVIEKGQTVTLRCDPISGHDNLYWYRRVMGKEIKFLLHFVKESKQDESGMPNNRFLAERTGGTYSTLKVQPAELEDSGVYFCASSQRIGQGNTEAFFGQGTRLTVV.

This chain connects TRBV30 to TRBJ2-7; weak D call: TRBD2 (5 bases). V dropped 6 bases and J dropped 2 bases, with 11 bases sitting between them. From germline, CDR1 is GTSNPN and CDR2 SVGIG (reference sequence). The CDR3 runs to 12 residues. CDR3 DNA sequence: TGTGCCTGTGAGGGAGTGACCTACGAGCAGTACTTC. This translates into CACEGVTYEQYF. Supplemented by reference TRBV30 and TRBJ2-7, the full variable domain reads SQTIHQWPATLVQPVGSPLSLECTVEGTSNPNLYWYRQAAGRGLQLLFYSVGIGQISSEVPQNLSASRPQDRQFILSSKKLLLSDSGFYLCACEGVTYEQYFGPGTRLTVT.

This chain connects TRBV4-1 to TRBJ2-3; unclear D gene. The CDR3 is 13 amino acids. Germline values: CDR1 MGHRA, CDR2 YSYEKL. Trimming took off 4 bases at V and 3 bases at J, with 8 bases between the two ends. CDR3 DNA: TGCGCCAGCAGCCCCCCTGAGACAGATACGCAGTATTTT. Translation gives CASSPPETDTQYF.

This chain's CDR3 is CASSLRAEEVLNYEQYF. For the CDR3, the DNA is TGTGCCAGTAGCCTGCGTGCTGAGGAGGTTCTCAACTACGAGCAGTACTTC. The chain has TRBV19 and TRBJ2-7, with a weak D call TRBD2 (5 bases). The germline V and J ends were trimmed by 6 bases and 3 bases, with 24 bases remaining between them. This CDR3 comprises 17 residues. Germline loops: CDR1 LNHDA, CDR2 SQIVND (reference sequence).

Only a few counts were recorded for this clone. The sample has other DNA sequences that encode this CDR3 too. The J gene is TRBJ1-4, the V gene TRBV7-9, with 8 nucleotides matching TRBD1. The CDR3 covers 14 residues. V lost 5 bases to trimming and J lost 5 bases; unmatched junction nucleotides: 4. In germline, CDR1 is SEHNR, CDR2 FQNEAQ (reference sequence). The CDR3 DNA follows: TGTGCCAGCAGCCTCGGGACAGGAAATGAAAAACTGTTTTTT. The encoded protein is CASSLGTGNEKLFF. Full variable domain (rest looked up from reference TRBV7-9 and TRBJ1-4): DTGVSQNPRHKITKRGQNVTFRCDPISEHNRLYWYRQTLGQGPEFLTYFQNEAQLEKSRLLSDRFSAERPKGSFSTLEIQRTEQGDSAMYLCASSLGTGNEKLFFGSGTQLSVL.

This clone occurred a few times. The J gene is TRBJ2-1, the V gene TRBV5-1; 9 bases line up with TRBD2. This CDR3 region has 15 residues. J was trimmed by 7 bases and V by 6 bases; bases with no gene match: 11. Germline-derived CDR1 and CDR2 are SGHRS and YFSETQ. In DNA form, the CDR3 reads TGCGCCAGCACGTCTAGCGGGAATGTCTTTAATGAGCAGTTCTTC. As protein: CASTSSGNVFNEQFF.

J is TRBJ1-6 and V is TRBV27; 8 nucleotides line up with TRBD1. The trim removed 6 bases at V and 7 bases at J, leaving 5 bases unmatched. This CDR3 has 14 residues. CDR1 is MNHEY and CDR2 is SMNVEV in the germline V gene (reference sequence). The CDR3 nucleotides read TGTGCCAGCAGCTACCAGGGGGCCAATTCACCCCTCCACTTT. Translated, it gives CASSYQGANSPLHF.

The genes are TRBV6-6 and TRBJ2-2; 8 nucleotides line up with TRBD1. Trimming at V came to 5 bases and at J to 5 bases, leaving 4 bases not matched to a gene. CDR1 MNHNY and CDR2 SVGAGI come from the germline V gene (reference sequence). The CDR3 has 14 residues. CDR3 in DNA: TGTGCCAGCAGTCGACAGGGGAATACCGGGGAGCTGTTTTTT. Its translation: CASSRQGNTGELFF.

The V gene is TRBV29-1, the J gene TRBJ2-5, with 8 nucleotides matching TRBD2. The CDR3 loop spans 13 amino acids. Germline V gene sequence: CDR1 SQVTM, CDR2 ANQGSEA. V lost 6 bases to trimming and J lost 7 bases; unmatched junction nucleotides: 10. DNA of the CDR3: TGCAGCGTAGCGGGAGCATCGGGTGGGACCCAGTACTTC. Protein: CSVAGASGGTQYF.

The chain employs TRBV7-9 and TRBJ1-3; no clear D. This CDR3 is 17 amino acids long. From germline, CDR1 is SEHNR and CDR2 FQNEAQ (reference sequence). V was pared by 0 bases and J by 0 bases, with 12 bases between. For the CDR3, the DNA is TGTGCCAGCAGCTTAGCGCACGGCGGAGGCTCTGGAAACACCATATATTTT. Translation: CASSLAHGGGSGNTIYF.

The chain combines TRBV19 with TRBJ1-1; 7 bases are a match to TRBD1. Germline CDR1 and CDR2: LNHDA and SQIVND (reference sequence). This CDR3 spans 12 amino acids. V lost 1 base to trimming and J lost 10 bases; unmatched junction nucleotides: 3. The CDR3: CASSIGDSGAFF. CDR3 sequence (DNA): TGTGCCAGTAGTATAGGGGACAGTGGAGCTTTCTTT. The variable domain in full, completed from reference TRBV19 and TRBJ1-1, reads DGGITQSPKYLFRKEGQNVTLSCEQNLNHDAMYWYRQDPGQGLRLIYYSQIVNDFQKGDIAEGYSVSREKKESFPLTVTSAQKNPTAFYLCASSIGDSGAFFGQGTRLTVV.

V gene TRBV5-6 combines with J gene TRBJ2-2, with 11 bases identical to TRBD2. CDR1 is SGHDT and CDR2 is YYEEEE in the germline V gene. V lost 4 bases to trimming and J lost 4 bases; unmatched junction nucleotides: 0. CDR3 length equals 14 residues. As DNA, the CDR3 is TGTGCCAGCAGCGGGACTAGCGGCACCGGGGAGCTGTTTTTT. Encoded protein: CASSGTSGTGELFF.

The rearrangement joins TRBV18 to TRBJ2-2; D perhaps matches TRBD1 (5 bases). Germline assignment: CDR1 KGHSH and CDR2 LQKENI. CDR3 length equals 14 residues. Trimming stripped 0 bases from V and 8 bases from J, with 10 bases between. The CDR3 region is CASSPPSGSGELFF. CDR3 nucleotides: TGTGCCAGCTCACCACCCTCAGGGTCGGGGGAGCTGTTTTTT.

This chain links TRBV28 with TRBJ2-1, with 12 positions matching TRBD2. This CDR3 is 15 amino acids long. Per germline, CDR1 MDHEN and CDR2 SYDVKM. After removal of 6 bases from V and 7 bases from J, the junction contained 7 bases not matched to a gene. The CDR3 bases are TGTGCCAGCAGCCAAACTAGCGGGAGGAATAATGAGCAGTTCTTC. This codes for CASSQTSGRNNEQFF.

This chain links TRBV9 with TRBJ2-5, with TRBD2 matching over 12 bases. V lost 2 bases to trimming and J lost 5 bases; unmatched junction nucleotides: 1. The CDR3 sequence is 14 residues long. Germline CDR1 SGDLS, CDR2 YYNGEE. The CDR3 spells CASSVTSGRETQYF. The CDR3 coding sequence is TGTGCCAGCAGCGTTACTAGCGGGAGGGAGACCCAGTACTTC.

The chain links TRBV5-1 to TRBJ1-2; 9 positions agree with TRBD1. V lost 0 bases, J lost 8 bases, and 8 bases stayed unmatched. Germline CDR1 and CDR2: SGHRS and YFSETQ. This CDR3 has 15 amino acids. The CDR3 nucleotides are TGCGCCAGCAGCTTGGAGGGGACAGGGTTTTCGGGCTACACCTTC. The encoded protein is CASSLEGTGFSGYTF.

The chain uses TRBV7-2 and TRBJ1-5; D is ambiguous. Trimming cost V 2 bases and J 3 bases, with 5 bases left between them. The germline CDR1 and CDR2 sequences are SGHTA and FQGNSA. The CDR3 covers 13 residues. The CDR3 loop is CASSLHINQPQHF. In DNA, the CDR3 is TGTGCCAGCAGCTTACACATCAATCAGCCCCAGCATTTT.

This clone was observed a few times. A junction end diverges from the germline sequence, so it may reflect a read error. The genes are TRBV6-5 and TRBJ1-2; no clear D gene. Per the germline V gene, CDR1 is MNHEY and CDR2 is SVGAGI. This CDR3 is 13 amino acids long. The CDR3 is CASSYSKERGYPF. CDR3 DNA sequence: TGTGCCAGCAGTTACTCGAAGGAGCGTGGCTACCCCTTC.

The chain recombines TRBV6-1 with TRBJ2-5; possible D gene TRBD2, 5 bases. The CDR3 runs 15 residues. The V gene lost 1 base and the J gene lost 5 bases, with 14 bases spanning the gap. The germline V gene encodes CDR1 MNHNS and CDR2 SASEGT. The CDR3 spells CASSEGPPRGETQYF. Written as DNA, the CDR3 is TGTGCCAGCAGTGAAGGTCCCCCCCGAGGGGAGACCCAGTACTTC.

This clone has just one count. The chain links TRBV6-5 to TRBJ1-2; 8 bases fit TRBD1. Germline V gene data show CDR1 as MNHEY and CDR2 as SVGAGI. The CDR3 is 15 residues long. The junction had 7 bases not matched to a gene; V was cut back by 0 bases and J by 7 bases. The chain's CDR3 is CASSYSGQGRSGYTF. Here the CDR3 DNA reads TGTGCCAGCAGTTACTCCGGACAGGGAAGATCTGGCTACACCTTC.